This TCR beta chain is from a study of CD8+ T cells in alopecia areata. General study findings and limits: A large proportion of expanded lesional clones were detected persisting in scalp and blood during tofacitinib.

The CDR3 length is 15 residues. Unmatched junction bases numbered 5, after V lost 1 base and J lost 7 bases. Germline values: CDR1 LNHNV, CDR2 YYDKDF (reference sequence). A note on this clone: What it binds is not known.

cDNA prepared by RNA extraction and subsequent reverse transcription served as the template for sequencing. The repertoire was sequenced with immunoSEQ multiplex PCR; TCRdb's copy has only in-frame clones and lacks some. This sample carries about 110,000 clones, 80% to 85% of them seen once, and the ten largest clones take 24%. As for treatment: oral pan-JAK inhibitor, 5-10 mg twice daily. Obtained from alopecia areata patients were lesional scalp punch biopsies along with peripheral blood. This TCR was recovered from a human donor with alopecia areata. The sample in question was CD8+ T cells sorted from blood, obtained at week 24, from a patient treated with tofacitinib. The V and J genes are TRBV15 and TRBJ2-1; 9 nucleotides agree with TRBD2. The CDR3 DNA follows: TGTGCCACCAGCAGAGGAGCGGGGGGTCGGAATGAGCAGTTCTTC. It yields the protein CATSRGAGGRNEQFF.